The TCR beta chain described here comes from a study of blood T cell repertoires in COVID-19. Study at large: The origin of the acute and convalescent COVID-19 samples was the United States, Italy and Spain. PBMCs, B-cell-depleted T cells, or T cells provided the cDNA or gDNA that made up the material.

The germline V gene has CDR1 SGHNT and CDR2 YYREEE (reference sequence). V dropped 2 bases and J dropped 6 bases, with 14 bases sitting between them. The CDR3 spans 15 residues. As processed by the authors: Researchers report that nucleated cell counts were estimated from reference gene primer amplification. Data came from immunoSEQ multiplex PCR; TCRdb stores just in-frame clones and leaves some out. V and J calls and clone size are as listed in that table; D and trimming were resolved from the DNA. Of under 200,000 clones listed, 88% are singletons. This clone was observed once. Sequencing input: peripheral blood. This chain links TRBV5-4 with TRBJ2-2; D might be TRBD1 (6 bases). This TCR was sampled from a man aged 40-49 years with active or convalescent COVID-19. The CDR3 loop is CASSFFGRTAGELFF. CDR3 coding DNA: TGTGCCAGCAGCTTCTTCGGAAGGACAGCCGGGGAGCTGTTTTTT.